This is a list of T cell receptor beta chains from one sample in a study of cytomegalovirus exposure and HLA in healthy donors. Profiled with immunoSEQ multiplex PCR; TCRdb holds only in-frame clones, not every one. Of tens of thousands of clones in the sample, around 77% are singletons; the top ten hold about 6%. The specimen was PBMCs. These receptors were obtained from a man aged 50-59 years in good health and CMV-seronegative. Both conserved end residues are part of each CDR3.

TRBV18	TRBJ2-7	CASSQDGVEQYF
TRBV6-6	TRBJ1-1	CASSKRTGEGLVAFF
TRBV7-8	TRBJ2-5	CASSLQETQYF
TRBV5-1	TRBJ1-4	CASSRTGANEKLFF
TRBV11-2	TRBJ1-2	CASSLAGTGEVYGYTF
TRBV2	TRBJ1-1	CASNRLNTEAFF
TRBV6-5	TRBJ1-2	CASSYDLQGVGGYTF
TRBV27	TRBJ1-1	CASSFQGQASLNTEAFF
TRBV2	TRBJ2-7	CASGALRASYEQYF
TRBV28	TRBJ2-1	CASSLDRILNEQFF
TRBV29-1	TRBJ1-2	CSVESRDREHGYTF
TRBV19	TRBJ1-5	CASSLQGAQPQHF
TRBV27	TRBJ2-2	CASRGTANTGELFF
TRBV5-1	TRBJ2-1	CASSSSGSSYNEQFF
TRBV2	TRBJ2-3	CASSGESGGAPDTQYF
TRBV19	TRBJ1-1	CASSIWGDTEAFF
TRBV5-6	TRBJ1-1	CASSLISSGAFF